The clone carrying this T cell receptor (beta chain) is a singleton in its sample. Deletions cut 0 bases from V and 1 base from J, with 12 bases between. The CDR3 runs 16 residues. Germline CDR1 is SGDLS and CDR2 is YYNGEE. This sample is drawn from a study of blood T cell repertoires in COVID-19. Study details: Some COVID-19 samples were acute and others convalescent; all came from the United States, Italy and Spain. T cells, B-cell-depleted T cells, or PBMCs provided the cDNA or gDNA that served as material.

Authors' data handling: Reference gene primer amplification in the assay estimated nucleated cell counts. Sequenced by immunoSEQ multiplex PCR; TCRdb stores in-frame clones only, minus some. V and J calls and clone size are copied from that table; D and trimming were computed from the DNA. The profile shows 260,000 or so clones, 88% of them singletons. This sequence joins TRBV9 and TRBJ2-3; D perhaps matches TRBD1 (6 bases). Material for sequencing was peripheral blood. The TCR was taken from a man between 18 and 29 years old with active or convalescent COVID-19. The CDR3 DNA reads as TGTGCCAGCAGCGTAGGTTTGGGGGCTGGCACAGATACGCAGTATTTT. It codes for CASSVGLGAGTDTQYF.